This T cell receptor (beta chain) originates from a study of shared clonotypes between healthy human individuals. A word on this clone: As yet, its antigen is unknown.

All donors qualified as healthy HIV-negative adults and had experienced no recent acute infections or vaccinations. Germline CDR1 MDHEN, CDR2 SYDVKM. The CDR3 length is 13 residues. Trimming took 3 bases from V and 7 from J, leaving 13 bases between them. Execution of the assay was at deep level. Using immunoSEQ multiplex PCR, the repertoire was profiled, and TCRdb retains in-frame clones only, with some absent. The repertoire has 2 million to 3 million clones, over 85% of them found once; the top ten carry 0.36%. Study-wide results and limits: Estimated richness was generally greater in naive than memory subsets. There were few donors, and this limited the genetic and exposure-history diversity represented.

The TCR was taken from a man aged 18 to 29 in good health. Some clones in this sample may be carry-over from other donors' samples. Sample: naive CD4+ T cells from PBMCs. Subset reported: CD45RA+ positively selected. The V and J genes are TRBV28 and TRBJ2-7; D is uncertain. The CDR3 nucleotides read TGTGCCAGCAGTTTTTCCTCAGGAAAGGAGCAGTACTTC. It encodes CASSFSSGKEQYF. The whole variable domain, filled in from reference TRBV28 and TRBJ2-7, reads DVKVTQSSRYLVKRTGEKVFLECVQDMDHENMFWYRQDPGLGLRLIYFSYDVKMKEKGDIPEGYSVSREKKERFSLILESASTNQTSMYLCASSFSSGKEQYFGPGTRLTVT.